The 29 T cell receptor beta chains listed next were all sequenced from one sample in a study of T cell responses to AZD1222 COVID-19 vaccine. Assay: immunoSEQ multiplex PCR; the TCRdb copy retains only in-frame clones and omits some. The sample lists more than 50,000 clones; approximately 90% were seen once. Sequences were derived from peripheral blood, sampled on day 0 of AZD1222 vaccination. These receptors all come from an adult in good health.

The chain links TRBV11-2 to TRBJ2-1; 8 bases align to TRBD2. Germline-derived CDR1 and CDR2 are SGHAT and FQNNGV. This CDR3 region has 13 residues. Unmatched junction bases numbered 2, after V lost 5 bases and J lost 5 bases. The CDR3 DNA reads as TGTGCCAGCAGCCGGGGACTAGACAATGAGCAGTTCTTC. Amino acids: CASSRGLDNEQFF.

The CDR3 coding sequence is TGCGCCAGCAGTCTAGAGGGCGCAGATACGCAGTATTTT. Protein product: CASSLEGADTQYF. The chain joins TRBV5-1 to TRBJ2-3, with a weak D call TRBD2 (5 bases). With 5 bases removed from V and 4 bases from J, the gap between germline ends came to 11 bases. The CDR3 runs 13 residues. CDR1 and CDR2 (germline): SGHRS, YFSETQ.

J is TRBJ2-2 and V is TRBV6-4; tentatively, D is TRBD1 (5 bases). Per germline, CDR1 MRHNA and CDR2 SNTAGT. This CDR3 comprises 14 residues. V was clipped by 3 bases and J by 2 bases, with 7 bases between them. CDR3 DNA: TGTGCCAGCAGTGAGGGGCTTAACACCGGGGAGCTGTTTTTT. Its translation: CASSEGLNTGELFF.

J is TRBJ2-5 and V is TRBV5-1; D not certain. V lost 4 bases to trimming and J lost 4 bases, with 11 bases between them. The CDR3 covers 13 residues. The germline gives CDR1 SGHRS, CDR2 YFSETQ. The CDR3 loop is CASSLQERETQYF. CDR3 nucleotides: TGCGCCAGCAGCCTTCAGGAGCGAGAGACCCAGTACTTC.

Here the CDR3 DNA reads TGTGCCACCAGCAGAGACACAGGGTTACGACGCGGCTACACCTTC. It specifies CATSRDTGLRRGYTF. The chain carries TRBV15 and TRBJ1-2; weak D call: TRBD1 (6 bases). Germline CDR1 LNHNV, CDR2 YYDKDF (reference sequence). The CDR3 loop spans 15 amino acids. V lost 0 bases to trimming and J lost 8 bases, with 16 bases between them.

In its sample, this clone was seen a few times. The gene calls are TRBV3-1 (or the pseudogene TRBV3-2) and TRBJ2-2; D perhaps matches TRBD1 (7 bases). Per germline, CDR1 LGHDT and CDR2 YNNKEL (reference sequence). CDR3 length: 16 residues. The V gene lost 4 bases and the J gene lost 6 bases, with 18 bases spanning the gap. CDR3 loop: CASSRRQGGGPGELFF. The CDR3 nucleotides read TGTGCCAGCAGCCGCCGGCAGGGGGGCGGTCCCGGGGAGCTGTTTTTT.

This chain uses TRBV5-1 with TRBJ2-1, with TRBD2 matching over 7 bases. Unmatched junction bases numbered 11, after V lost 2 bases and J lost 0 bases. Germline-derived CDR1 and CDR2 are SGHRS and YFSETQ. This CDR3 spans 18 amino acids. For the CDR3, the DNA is TGCGCCAGCAGCTTCGGAACAAGCGGGGCAAGCTCCTACAATGAGCAGTTCTTC. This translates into CASSFGTSGASSYNEQFF.

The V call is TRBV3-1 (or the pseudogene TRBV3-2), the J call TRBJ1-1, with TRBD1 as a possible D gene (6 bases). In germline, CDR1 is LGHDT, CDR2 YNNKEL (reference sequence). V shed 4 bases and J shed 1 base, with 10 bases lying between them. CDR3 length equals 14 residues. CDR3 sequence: CASSLRTANTEAFF. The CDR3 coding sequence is TGTGCCAGCAGCCTAAGGACAGCGAACACTGAAGCTTTCTTT.

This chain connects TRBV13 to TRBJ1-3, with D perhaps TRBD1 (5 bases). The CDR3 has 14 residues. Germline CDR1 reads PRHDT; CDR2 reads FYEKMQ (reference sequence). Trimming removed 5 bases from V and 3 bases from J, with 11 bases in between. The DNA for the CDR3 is TGTGCCAGCAGCCATGGGACGGATGGAAACACCATATATTTT. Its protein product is CASSHGTDGNTIYF.

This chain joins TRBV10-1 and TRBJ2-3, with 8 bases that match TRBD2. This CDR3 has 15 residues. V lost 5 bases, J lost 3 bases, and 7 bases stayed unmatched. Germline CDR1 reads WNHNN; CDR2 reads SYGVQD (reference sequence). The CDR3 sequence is CASSQGVAGTDTQYF. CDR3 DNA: TGCGCCAGCAGTCAAGGCGTAGCGGGGACAGATACGCAGTATTTT.

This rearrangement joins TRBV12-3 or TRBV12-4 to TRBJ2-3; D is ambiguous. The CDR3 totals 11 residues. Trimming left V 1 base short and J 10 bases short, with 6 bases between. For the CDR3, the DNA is TGTGCCAGCAGTTTAGGGGTACCGCAGTATTTT. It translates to CASSLGVPQYF.

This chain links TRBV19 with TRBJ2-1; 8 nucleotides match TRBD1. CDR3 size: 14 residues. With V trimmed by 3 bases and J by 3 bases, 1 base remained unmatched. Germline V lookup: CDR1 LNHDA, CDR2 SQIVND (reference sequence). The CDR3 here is CASSITGGYNEQFF. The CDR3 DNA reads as TGTGCCAGTAGTATTACAGGGGGCTACAATGAGCAGTTCTTC.

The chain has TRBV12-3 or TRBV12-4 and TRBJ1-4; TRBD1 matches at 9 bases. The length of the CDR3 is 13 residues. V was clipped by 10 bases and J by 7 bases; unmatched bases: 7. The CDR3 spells CATTTGGGEKLFF. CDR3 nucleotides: TGTGCCACCACGACAGGGGGTGGTGAAAAACTGTTTTTT.

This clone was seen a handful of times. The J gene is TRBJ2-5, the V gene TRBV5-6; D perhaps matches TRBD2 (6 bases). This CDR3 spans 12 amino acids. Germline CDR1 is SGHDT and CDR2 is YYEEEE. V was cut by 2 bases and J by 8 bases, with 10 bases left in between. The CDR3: CASSLVGRTQYF. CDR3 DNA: TGTGCCAGCAGCTTAGTCGGGAGAACCCAGTACTTC.

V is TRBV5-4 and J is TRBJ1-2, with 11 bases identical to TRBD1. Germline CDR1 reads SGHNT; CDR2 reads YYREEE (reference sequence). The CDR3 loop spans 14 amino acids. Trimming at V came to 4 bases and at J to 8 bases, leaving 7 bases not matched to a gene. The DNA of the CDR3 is TGTGCCAGCAGCCAAGGACAGGGGGCGGGAGGCTACACCTTC. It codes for CASSQGQGAGGYTF. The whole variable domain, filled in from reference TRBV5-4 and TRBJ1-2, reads ETGVTQSPTHLIKTRGQQVTLRCSSQSGHNTVSWYQQALGQGPQFIFQYYREEENGRGNFPPRFSGLQFPNYSSELNVNALELDDSALYLCASSQGQGAGGYTFGSGTRLTVV.

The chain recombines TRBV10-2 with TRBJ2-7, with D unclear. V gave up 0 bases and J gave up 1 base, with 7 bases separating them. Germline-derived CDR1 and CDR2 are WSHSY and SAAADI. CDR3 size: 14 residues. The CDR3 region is CASSESWGSYEQYF. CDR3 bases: TGCGCCAGCAGTGAGTCCTGGGGTTCCTACGAGCAGTACTTC.

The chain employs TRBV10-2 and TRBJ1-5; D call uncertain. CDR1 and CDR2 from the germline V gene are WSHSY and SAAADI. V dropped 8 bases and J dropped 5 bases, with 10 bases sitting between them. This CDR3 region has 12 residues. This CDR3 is CASPSLYQPQHF. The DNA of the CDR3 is TGCGCCAGCCCCTCTTTATATCAGCCCCAGCATTTT.

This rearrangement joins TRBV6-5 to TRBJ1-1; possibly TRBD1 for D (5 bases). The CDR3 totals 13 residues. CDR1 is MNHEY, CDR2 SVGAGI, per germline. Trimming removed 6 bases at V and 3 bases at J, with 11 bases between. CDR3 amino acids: CASRKGKDTEAFF. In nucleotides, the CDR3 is TGTGCCAGCAGAAAGGGGAAGGACACTGAAGCTTTCTTT.

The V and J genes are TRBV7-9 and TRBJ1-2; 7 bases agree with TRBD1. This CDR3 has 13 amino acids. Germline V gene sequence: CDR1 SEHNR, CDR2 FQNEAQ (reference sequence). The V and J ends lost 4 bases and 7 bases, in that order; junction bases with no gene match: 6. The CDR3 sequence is CASSSGQPFGYTF. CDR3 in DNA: TGTGCCAGCAGCTCGGGACAGCCGTTTGGCTACACCTTC. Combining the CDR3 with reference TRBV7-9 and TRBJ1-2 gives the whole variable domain DTGVSQNPRHKITKRGQNVTFRCDPISEHNRLYWYRQTLGQGPEFLTYFQNEAQLEKSRLLSDRFSAERPKGSFSTLEIQRTEQGDSAMYLCASSSGQPFGYTFGSGTRLTVV.

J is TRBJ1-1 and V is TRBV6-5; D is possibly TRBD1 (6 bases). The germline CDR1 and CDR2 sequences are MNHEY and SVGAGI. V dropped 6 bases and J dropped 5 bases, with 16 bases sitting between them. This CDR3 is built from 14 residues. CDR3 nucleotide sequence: TGTGCCAGCAGCGTAGGGACATCGAAAACTGAAGCTTTCTTT. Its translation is CASSVGTSKTEAFF.

DNA for the CDR3: TGCGCCAGCAGCTTACCCGCCGGGGGCAATGAGCAGTTCTTC. Residues: CASSLPAGGNEQFF. This sequence joins TRBV5-1 and TRBJ2-1; maybe TRBD2 (6 bases). The germline V gene encodes CDR1 SGHRS and CDR2 YFSETQ. This CDR3 has 14 amino acids. Trimming removed 2 bases at V and 6 bases at J, with 12 bases between.

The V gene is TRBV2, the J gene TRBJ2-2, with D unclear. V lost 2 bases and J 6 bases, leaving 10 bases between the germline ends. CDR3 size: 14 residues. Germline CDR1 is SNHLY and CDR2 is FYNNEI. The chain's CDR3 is CASSESRYSGELFF. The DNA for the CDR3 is TGTGCCAGCAGTGAAAGCCGTTACTCCGGGGAGCTGTTTTTT.

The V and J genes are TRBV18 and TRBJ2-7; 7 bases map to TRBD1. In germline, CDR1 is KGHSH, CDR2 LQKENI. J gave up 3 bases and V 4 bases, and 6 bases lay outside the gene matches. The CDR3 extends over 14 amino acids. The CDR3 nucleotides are TGTGCCAGCTCACGATTAAGGGGGCTCTACGAGCAGTACTTC. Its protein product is CASSRLRGLYEQYF.

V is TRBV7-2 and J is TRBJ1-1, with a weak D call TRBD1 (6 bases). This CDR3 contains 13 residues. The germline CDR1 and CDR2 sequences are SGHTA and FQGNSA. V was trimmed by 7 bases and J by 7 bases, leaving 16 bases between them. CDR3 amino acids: CASNIGGFGEAFF. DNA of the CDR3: TGTGCCAGCAATATAGGGGGGTTCGGTGAAGCTTTCTTT. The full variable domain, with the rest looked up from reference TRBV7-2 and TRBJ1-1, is GAGVSQSPSNKVTEKGKDVELRCDPISGHTALYWYRQSLGQGLEFLIYFQGNSAPDKSGLPSDRFSAERTGGSVSTLTIQRTQQEDSAVYLCASNIGGFGEAFFGQGTRLTVV.

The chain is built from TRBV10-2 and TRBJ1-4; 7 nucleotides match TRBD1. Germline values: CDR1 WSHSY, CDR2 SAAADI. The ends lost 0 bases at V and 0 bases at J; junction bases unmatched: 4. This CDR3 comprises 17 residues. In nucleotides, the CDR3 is TGCGCCAGCAGTGAGTCGTTCGGGACAGCAACTAATGAAAAACTGTTTTTT. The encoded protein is CASSESFGTATNEKLFF.

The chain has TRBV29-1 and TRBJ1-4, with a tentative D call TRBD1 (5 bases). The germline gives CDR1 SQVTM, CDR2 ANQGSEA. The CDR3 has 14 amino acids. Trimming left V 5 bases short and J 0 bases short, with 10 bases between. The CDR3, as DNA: TGCAGCGTTCAGGGAGGAGCAACTAATGAAAAACTGTTTTTT. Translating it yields CSVQGGATNEKLFF.

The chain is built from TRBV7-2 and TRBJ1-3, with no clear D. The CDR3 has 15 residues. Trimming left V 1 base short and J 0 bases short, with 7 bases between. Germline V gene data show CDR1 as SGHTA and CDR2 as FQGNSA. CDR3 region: CASSLGHYSGNTIYF. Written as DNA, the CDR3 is TGTGCCAGCAGCTTAGGCCACTACTCTGGAAACACCATATATTTT.

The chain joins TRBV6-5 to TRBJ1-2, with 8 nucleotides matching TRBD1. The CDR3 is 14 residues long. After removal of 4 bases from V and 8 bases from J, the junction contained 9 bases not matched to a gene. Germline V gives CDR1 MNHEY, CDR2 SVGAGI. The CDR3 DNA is TGTGCCAGCAGTTCCGGGACAGGCTCGTTAGGCTACACCTTC. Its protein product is CASSSGTGSLGYTF.

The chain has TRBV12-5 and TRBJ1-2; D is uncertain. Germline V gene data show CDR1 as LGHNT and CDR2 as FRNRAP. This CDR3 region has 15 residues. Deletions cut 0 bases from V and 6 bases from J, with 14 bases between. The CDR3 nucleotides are TGTGCTAGTGGTTTGGTATTAATAAGGCCCCATGGCTACACCTTC. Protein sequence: CASGLVLIRPHGYTF.